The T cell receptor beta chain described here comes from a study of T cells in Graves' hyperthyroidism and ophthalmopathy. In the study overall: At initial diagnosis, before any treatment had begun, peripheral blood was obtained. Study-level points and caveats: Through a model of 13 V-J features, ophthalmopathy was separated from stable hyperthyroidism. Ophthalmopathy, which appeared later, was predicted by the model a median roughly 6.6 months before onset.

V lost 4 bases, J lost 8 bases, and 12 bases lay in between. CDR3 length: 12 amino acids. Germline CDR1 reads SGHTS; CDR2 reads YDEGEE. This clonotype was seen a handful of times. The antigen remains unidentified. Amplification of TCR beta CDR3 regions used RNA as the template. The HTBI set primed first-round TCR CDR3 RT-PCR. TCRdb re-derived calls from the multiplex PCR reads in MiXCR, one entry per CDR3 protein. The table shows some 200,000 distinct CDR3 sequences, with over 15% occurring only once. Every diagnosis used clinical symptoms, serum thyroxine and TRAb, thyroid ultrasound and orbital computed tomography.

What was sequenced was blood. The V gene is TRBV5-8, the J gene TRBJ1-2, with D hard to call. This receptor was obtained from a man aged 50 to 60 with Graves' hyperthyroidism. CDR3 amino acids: CASSLRPGGYTF. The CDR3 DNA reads TGTGCCAGCAGCCTAAGACCTGGGGGCTACACCTTC.